This passage covers 18 T cell receptor beta chains from one sample sequenced in a study of T cell responses to AZD1222 COVID-19 vaccine. TCRdb's table, derived via immunoSEQ multiplex PCR, lists solely in-frame clones and lacks some. The sample shows approximately 140,000 clones, 80% to 95% of them seen only once. This specimen consisted of peripheral blood, obtained 28 days after the second AZD1222 dose. These receptors originate from an adult who received the AZD1222 COVID-19 vaccine.

This chain uses TRBV6-4 with TRBJ2-5; TRBD2 is a possible D gene (6 bases). From germline, CDR1 is MRHNA and CDR2 SNTAGT. The CDR3 is 13 residues long. The V and J ends lost 3 bases and 5 bases respectively, with 10 bases between them. Here the CDR3 DNA reads TGTGCCAGCAGTGAGGTTGCGGGGGAGACCCAGTACTTC. It codes for CASSEVAGETQYF.

This chain connects TRBV6-5 to TRBJ1-1, with D possibly TRBD1 on 5 matching bases. Trimming pared 6 bases from V and 0 bases from J, leaving 14 bases between. The CDR3 runs 15 residues. The V gene's germline CDR1 is MNHEY and CDR2 SVGAGI. CDR3 sequence (DNA): TGTGCCAGCAGGGAGGGGAGCCGTTTGAACACTGAAGCTTTCTTT. Amino acid sequence: CASREGSRLNTEAFF.

V and J are TRBV7-7 and TRBJ2-2, with D possibly TRBD2 on 6 matching bases. V lost 1 base, J lost 6 bases, and 12 bases lay in between. CDR3 length: 15 residues. CDR1 is SSHAT and CDR2 is FNYEAQ in the germline V gene (reference sequence). CDR3 sequence (DNA): TGTGCCAGCAGCTTAGACCGAGGCGGGGCCGGGGAGCTGTTTTTT. Encoded protein: CASSLDRGGAGELFF.

This clone was found once. V usage is TRBV19 and J usage is TRBJ2-2; tentative D call: TRBD2 (5 bases). Trimming removed 5 bases from V and 1 base from J, with 8 bases in between. The CDR3 runs to 14 residues. The germline V gene has CDR1 LNHDA and CDR2 SQIVND (reference sequence). The CDR3 here is CASSVGLNTGELFF. CDR3 in DNA: TGTGCCAGTAGTGTCGGACTGAACACCGGGGAGCTGTTTTTT.

This clone was picked up one time. The chain recombines TRBV11-3 with TRBJ1-6, with D maybe TRBD1 (5 bases). The CDR3 is 14 amino acids. Germline lookup yields CDR1 SGHNT and CDR2 YENEEA. V gave up 1 base and J gave up 7 bases, with 8 bases separating them. The CDR3 region has the DNA TGTGCCAGCAGCTTAGGACAGACCAATTCACCCCTCCACTTT. Its translation: CASSLGQTNSPLHF.

The rearrangement joins TRBV9 to TRBJ1-3; the D gene is possibly TRBD1 (5 bases). This CDR3 spans 15 amino acids. V was pared by 7 bases and J by 0 bases, with 14 bases between. Per the germline V gene, CDR1 is SGDLS and CDR2 is YYNGEE. CDR3 region: CASSPGGFSGNTIYF. CDR3 nucleotide sequence: TGTGCCAGCTCCCCTGGGGGGTTCTCTGGAAACACCATATATTTT.

The rearrangement joins TRBV7-9 to TRBJ2-5; 8 bases match TRBD2. This CDR3 is 16 amino acids long. Looked up from germline, CDR1 is SEHNR and CDR2 is FQNEAQ (reference sequence). Trimming took 3 bases from V and 5 from J; bases not matched to a gene: 11. In nucleotides, the CDR3 is TGTGCCAGCAGCTTTAGTCGGGCGGGAGGCCTGGAGACCCAGTACTTC. Residues: CASSFSRAGGLETQYF.

The chain employs TRBV5-1 and TRBJ1-1; D not certain. Germline lookup yields CDR1 SGHRS and CDR2 YFSETQ. The V and J ends lost 4 bases and 4 bases respectively, with 14 bases between them. This CDR3 region has 14 residues. The CDR3 sequence is CASSAKQGFTEAFF. The CDR3 DNA is TGCGCCAGCAGCGCCAAGCAAGGGTTCACTGAAGCTTTCTTT. Variable domain in full (rest from reference TRBV5-1 and TRBJ1-1): KAGVTQTPRYLIKTRGQQVTLSCSPISGHRSVSWYQQTPGQGLQFLFEYFSETQRNKGNFPGRFSGRQFSNSRSEMNVSTLELGDSALYLCASSAKQGFTEAFFGQGTRLTVV.

The V and J genes are TRBV11-3 and TRBJ2-7, with 7 bases fitting TRBD1. After removal of 5 bases from V and 3 bases from J, the junction contained 7 bases not matched to a gene. The CDR3 is made up of 14 amino acids. Germline CDR1 SGHNT, CDR2 YENEEA. CDR3 DNA sequence: TGTGCCAGCAGCGAAGGGGACAGAAGCTACGAGCAGTACTTC. Amino acids: CASSEGDRSYEQYF.

The rearrangement joins TRBV6-2 or TRBV6-3 to TRBJ2-7; 7 bases line up with TRBD1. Germline lookup yields CDR1 MNHEY and CDR2 SVGEGT. V shed 5 bases, J shed 0 bases, and the junction held 13 bases outside the gene matches. The CDR3 is made up of 17 amino acids. The CDR3 DNA sequence: TGTGCCAGCAGTCGGAACCCGGGACAGCAATTCTCCTACGAGCAGTACTTC. Translation gives CASSRNPGQQFSYEQYF.

V usage is TRBV6-6 and J usage is TRBJ2-5; D call uncertain. V shed 6 bases and J shed 5 bases, with 7 bases lying between them. Germline assignment: CDR1 MNHNY and CDR2 SVGAGI (reference sequence). This CDR3 spans 11 amino acids. This CDR3 is CASRRMETQYF. CDR3 in DNA: TGTGCCAGCAGAAGGATGGAGACCCAGTACTTC.

The J gene is TRBJ1-6, the V gene TRBV5-4; no firm D call. CDR1 SGHNT and CDR2 YYREEE come from the germline V gene (reference sequence). V gave up 2 bases and J gave up 5 bases, with 11 bases separating them. This CDR3 contains 15 residues. The CDR3 loop reads CASSFAGTDNSPLHF. CDR3 nucleotide sequence: TGTGCCAGCAGCTTTGCAGGAACCGATAATTCACCCCTCCACTTT.

The chain employs TRBV7-9 and TRBJ2-3; 10 bases fit TRBD2. The CDR3 length is 15 residues. The germline V gene encodes CDR1 SEHNR and CDR2 FQNEAQ (reference sequence). Trimming cost V 7 bases and J 4 bases; bases outside gene matches: 8. The DNA for the CDR3 is TGTGCCAGCACCAGTAGCGGGAGGCTGTCAGATACGCAGTATTTT. The encoded protein is CASTSSGRLSDTQYF. The full variable domain, completed using reference TRBV7-9 and TRBJ2-3, is DTGVSQNPRHKITKRGQNVTFRCDPISEHNRLYWYRQTLGQGPEFLTYFQNEAQLEKSRLLSDRFSAERPKGSFSTLEIQRTEQGDSAMYLCASTSSGRLSDTQYFGPGTRLTVL.

The chain has TRBV4-3 and TRBJ2-2; TRBD1 agrees at 8 bases. The CDR3 length is 17 residues. The germline gives CDR1 LGHNA, CDR2 YSLEER. V gave up 1 base and J gave up 1 base; unmatched junction bases: 5. The CDR3 is CASSQGAGTGNTGELFF. DNA for the CDR3: TGCGCCAGCAGCCAAGGAGCCGGGACAGGGAACACCGGGGAGCTGTTTTTT.

This chain links TRBV27 with TRBJ1-1; D remains ambiguous. CDR3 length equals 14 residues. V was trimmed by 10 bases and J by 1 base, leaving 16 bases between them. Germline CDR1 MNHEY, CDR2 SMNVEV (reference sequence). The CDR3: CATPFDGSNTEAFF. Here the CDR3 DNA reads TGTGCCACACCCTTTGATGGGTCGAACACTGAAGCTTTCTTT.

The DNA of the CDR3 is TGCAGCGTTGAGGCTCGAGCGGGGGCCTTAGGCGGGGAGCTGTTTTTT. Protein product: CSVEARAGALGGELFF. The J gene is TRBJ2-2, the V gene TRBV29-1, with 8 bases aligning to TRBD2. Per germline, CDR1 SQVTM and CDR2 ANQGSEA. V shed 3 bases and J 7 bases; nucleotides not matched to a gene: 13. This CDR3 has 16 amino acids.

This chain links TRBV4-1 with TRBJ1-1, with a tentative D call TRBD1 (6 bases). Germline-derived CDR1 and CDR2 are MGHRA and YSYEKL. The CDR3 spans 16 residues. Trimming took off 0 bases at V and 6 bases at J, with 17 bases between the two ends. CDR3 region: CASSQDRTVLVPEAFF. The CDR3 nucleotides are TGCGCCAGCAGCCAAGATAGGACAGTACTGGTCCCTGAAGCTTTCTTT.

The chain uses TRBV9 and TRBJ2-5; D tentatively fits TRBD1 or TRBD2 (5 bases each). CDR3 length: 16 amino acids. Per the germline V gene, CDR1 is SGDLS and CDR2 is YYNGEE. Deletions cut 4 bases from V and 4 bases from J, with 20 bases between. This chain's CDR3 is CASSHGKDGGRETQYF. The CDR3, as DNA: TGTGCCAGCAGCCACGGAAAGGATGGGGGAAGAGAGACCCAGTACTTC.